The 25 T cell receptor beta chains presented below share a single source sample, sequenced in a study of cytomegalovirus exposure and HLA in healthy donors. Produced via immunoSEQ multiplex PCR; TCRdb's table is partial and in-frame only. Of 220,000 or so clones in the sample, 75% to 90% were seen once. Sequenced material: PBMCs. Source of these receptors: a woman between 18 and 30 years old in good health and CMV-seronegative.

The V call is TRBV9, the J call TRBJ2-3, with D possibly being TRBD1 (7 bases). Germline CDR1 is SGDLS and CDR2 is YYNGEE. The CDR3 sequence is 15 residues long. Trimming pared 2 bases from V and 3 bases from J, leaving 13 bases between. As DNA, the CDR3 is TGTGCCAGCAGCGTGGGAGGACAGGCTACAGATACGCAGTATTTT. Its translation: CASSVGGQATDTQYF. The full variable domain, its missing parts supplied by reference TRBV9 and TRBJ2-3, is DSGVTQTPKHLITATGQRVTLRCSPRSGDLSVYWYQQSLDQGLQFLIQYYNGEERAKGNILERFSAQQFPDLHSELNLSSLELGDSALYFCASSVGGQATDTQYFGPGTRLTVL.

This clone is a singleton in its sample. The gene calls are TRBV5-1 and TRBJ2-6; the match to TRBD1 covers 7 bases. Trimming at V came to 4 bases and at J to 2 bases, leaving 3 bases not matched to a gene. The germline gives CDR1 SGHRS, CDR2 YFSETQ. This CDR3 region has 15 residues. This CDR3 reads CASSVQGTGANVLTF. The CDR3 region has the DNA TGCGCCAGCAGCGTACAGGGGACTGGGGCCAACGTCCTGACTTTC.

This chain uses TRBV5-6 with TRBJ2-7; possibly TRBD1 or TRBD2 for D (5 bases each). V gave up 4 bases and J gave up 2 bases, with 13 bases separating them. Per germline, CDR1 SGHDT and CDR2 YYEEEE. The CDR3 consists of 14 residues. The chain's CDR3 is CASSTRQRTYEQYF. The CDR3 DNA reads as TGTGCCAGCAGCACTAGACAGAGGACCTACGAGCAGTACTTC.

The V and J genes are TRBV11-2 and TRBJ2-7; 8 positions agree with TRBD2. V trimming: 0 bases; J trimming: 6 bases; junction bases outside the gene matches: 7. The germline CDR1 and CDR2 sequences are SGHAT and FQNNGV. This CDR3 is 15 amino acids long. This chain's CDR3 is CASSLDSPGGGEQYF. The CDR3 region has the DNA TGTGCCAGCAGCTTAGATTCCCCGGGGGGGGGCGAGCAGTACTTC.

V and J are TRBV28 and TRBJ1-1; a weak D match, TRBD1 (5 bases). In germline, CDR1 is MDHEN, CDR2 SYDVKM. This CDR3 has 13 amino acids. V lost 8 bases and J lost 1, with 11 bases in between. In nucleotides, the CDR3 is TGTGCCAGCTATCAGGGACGGAACACTGAAGCTTTCTTT. Its protein product is CASYQGRNTEAFF.

This clone appeared once. V gene TRBV4-1 combines with J gene TRBJ1-5, with D possibly being TRBD1 (6 bases). The CDR3 covers 17 residues. The germline gives CDR1 MGHRA, CDR2 YSYEKL. V shed 4 bases and J shed 1 base, with 17 bases lying between them. CDR3 sequence (DNA): TGCGCCAGCAGCCTCCGGGACATACTTTCGAGCAATCAGCCCCAGCATTTT. Translation: CASSLRDILSSNQPQHF.

The J gene is TRBJ1-4, the V gene TRBV30; 7 nucleotides line up with TRBD1. The V gene's germline CDR1 is GTSNPN and CDR2 SVGIG (reference sequence). Germline trimming cut 4 bases from V and 5 bases from J; bases unmatched to any gene: 4. The CDR3 extends over 13 amino acids. Here the CDR3 DNA reads TGTGCCTGGAATCCGGGACAGAATGAAAAACTGTTTTTT. This gives the protein CAWNPGQNEKLFF.

The J gene is TRBJ2-1, the V gene TRBV27, with 8 bases aligning to TRBD1. Germline lookup yields CDR1 MNHEY and CDR2 SMNVEV (reference sequence). V lost 6 bases to trimming and J lost 8 bases; unmatched junction nucleotides: 15. The CDR3 spans 16 residues. The CDR3 nucleotides read TGTGCCAGCAGGTTGGCGGACAGGGATTTGGGCGATGAGCAGTTCTTC. It codes for CASRLADRDLGDEQFF.

V and J are TRBV27 and TRBJ2-1; 7 bases are a match to TRBD2. Per germline, CDR1 MNHEY and CDR2 SMNVEV (reference sequence). The CDR3 length is 16 residues. The trim removed 7 bases at V and 8 bases at J, leaving 17 bases unmatched. CDR3 in amino acids: CASTLLWSGNRHEQFF. In DNA form, the CDR3 reads TGTGCCAGCACCCTCCTATGGAGCGGGAATAGACATGAGCAGTTCTTC.

The J gene is TRBJ2-3, the V gene TRBV29-1, with 7 bases matching TRBD1. V shed 7 bases and J 0 bases; nucleotides not matched to a gene: 4. Germline assignment: CDR1 SQVTM and CDR2 ANQGSEA. This CDR3 region has 13 residues. Here the CDR3 reads CSARDSSTDTQYF. In DNA, the CDR3 is TGCAGCGCCCGGGACAGCAGCACAGATACGCAGTATTTT.

V usage is TRBV5-1 and J usage is TRBJ2-5; TRBD2 agrees at 7 bases. The CDR3 contains 15 residues. V shed 4 bases, J shed 3 bases, and the junction held 9 bases outside the gene matches. Germline lookup yields CDR1 SGHRS and CDR2 YFSETQ. The CDR3 sequence is CASSPPQAGEETQYF. For the CDR3, the DNA is TGCGCCAGCAGCCCACCCCAGGCGGGGGAAGAGACCCAGTACTTC.

This chain links TRBV9 with TRBJ2-2, with unresolved D. There are 14 residues in the CDR3. Deletions cut 0 bases from V and 7 bases from J, with 10 bases between. Germline V CDR1 and CDR2: SGDLS, YYNGEE. The CDR3 loop reads CASSVVGRGGELFF. The DNA for the CDR3 is TGTGCCAGCAGCGTAGTAGGACGAGGCGGGGAGCTGTTTTTT.

The chain uses TRBV2 and TRBJ1-4; D is unclear. The ends were cut back, 4 bases at V and 5 bases at J, with 14 bases in the middle. The germline CDR1 and CDR2 sequences are SNHLY and FYNNEI. This CDR3 contains 15 residues. CDR3 DNA sequence: TGTGCCAGCAGTGGCCTTTGGCAGGAGAATGAAAAACTGTTTTTT. Translated: CASSGLWQENEKLFF.

The rearrangement joins TRBV2 to TRBJ2-7; 8 nucleotides agree with TRBD1. The CDR3 spans 14 residues. The junction had 7 bases not matched to a gene; V was cut back by 4 bases and J by 5 bases. Looked up from germline, CDR1 is SNHLY and CDR2 is FYNNEI. CDR3 DNA: TGTGCCAGCAGTGGAAACAGGGGGATCGACGAGCAGTACTTC. This sequence encodes CASSGNRGIDEQYF.

The CDR3 DNA sequence: TGCGCCAGCAGCCTCGGGTCTGGGAGCACTGAAGCTTTCTTT. Translation: CASSLGSGSTEAFF. The chain couples TRBV5-1 to TRBJ1-1; the D is unclear. V was shortened by 4 bases and J by 4 bases, with 14 bases between the two germline ends. Germline-derived CDR1 and CDR2 are SGHRS and YFSETQ. The CDR3 has 14 amino acids.

J is TRBJ1-2 and V is TRBV2; D is unresolved. The ends were cut back, 7 bases at V and 4 bases at J, with 16 bases in the middle. The CDR3 is 14 residues long. The germline V gene has CDR1 SNHLY and CDR2 FYNNEI. CDR3 nucleotides: TGTGCCAGCATTACAGACCCACGGGGCTATGGCTACACCTTC. Protein product: CASITDPRGYGYTF.

The rearrangement uses TRBV20-1 and TRBJ1-1, with D unresolved. CDR3 size: 11 residues. The V gene lost 6 bases and the J gene lost 2 bases, with 7 bases spanning the gap. CDR1 is DFQATT and CDR2 is SNEGSKA in the germline V gene (reference sequence). The CDR3 reads CSAVINTEAFF. DNA for the CDR3: TGCAGTGCCGTCATTAACACTGAAGCTTTCTTT.

Concerning this clone: The same CDR3 can be traced to other DNA sequences in this sample. This sequence joins TRBV29-1 and TRBJ1-5; 8 bases match TRBD1. Looked up from germline, CDR1 is SQVTM and CDR2 is ANQGSEA. V lost 4 bases, J lost 4 bases, and 0 bases stayed unmatched. This CDR3 spans 12 amino acids. DNA of the CDR3: TGCAGCGTTGGACAGGGGAATCAGCCCCAGCATTTT. Protein product: CSVGQGNQPQHF.

The chain is built from TRBV6-1 and TRBJ2-1; no clear D. V gave up 4 bases and J gave up 9 bases, with 10 bases separating them. The CDR3 extends over 12 amino acids. Germline V gives CDR1 MNHNS, CDR2 SASEGT. DNA of the CDR3: TGTGCCAGCAGTGCTGTCTCTCTTGAGCAGTTCTTC. Protein product: CASSAVSLEQFF.

V gene TRBV29-1 combines with J gene TRBJ1-1, with D possibly TRBD1 on 5 matching bases. Trimming took off 3 bases at V and 10 bases at J, with 15 bases between the two ends. Germline-derived CDR1 and CDR2 are SQVTM and ANQGSEA. The CDR3 covers 12 residues. The CDR3 sequence is CSVEGDRHAAFF. Here the CDR3 DNA reads TGCAGCGTTGAGGGGGACCGCCACGCAGCTTTCTTT.

This chain links TRBV6-1 with TRBJ2-1; D is undetermined. This CDR3 contains 14 residues. Per germline, CDR1 MNHNS and CDR2 SASEGT. V was trimmed by 4 bases and J by 2 bases, leaving 9 bases between them. In nucleotides, the CDR3 is TGTGCCAGCAGTGGGTGGGAAACCTACAATGAGCAGTTCTTC. Protein product: CASSGWETYNEQFF.

The chain carries TRBV2 and TRBJ1-5; D call uncertain. Trimming cost V 4 bases and J 2 bases, with 12 bases left between them. Germline assignment: CDR1 SNHLY and CDR2 FYNNEI. CDR3 length: 15 amino acids. The chain's CDR3 is CASSVRAGRNQPQHF. The CDR3 nucleotides are TGTGCCAGCAGTGTTAGGGCAGGACGCAATCAGCCCCAGCATTTT.

This chain joins TRBV28 and TRBJ1-1, with TRBD1 as a possible D gene (6 bases). Germline loops: CDR1 MDHEN, CDR2 SYDVKM. The V gene lost 8 bases and the J gene lost 1 base, with 17 bases spanning the gap. The CDR3 is made up of 15 amino acids. CDR3 bases: TGTGCCAGCCCCCCGGACAGTATGGGGAACACTGAAGCTTTCTTT. This translates into CASPPDSMGNTEAFF.

CDR3 residues: CASSLGVRAGELFF. The CDR3 region has the DNA TGCGCCAGCAGCTTGGGGGTGAGGGCCGGGGAGCTGTTTTTT. The rearrangement links TRBV5-1 to TRBJ2-2; tentative D call: TRBD2 (5 bases). V was trimmed by 0 bases and J by 6 bases, leaving 9 bases between them. The CDR3 consists of 14 residues. The germline CDR1 and CDR2 sequences are SGHRS and YFSETQ.

This sequence joins TRBV10-3 and TRBJ1-1, with a tentative D call TRBD1 (5 bases). V shed 1 base and J shed 4 bases, with 16 bases lying between them. The CDR3 is 16 amino acids. Germline V gene data show CDR1 as ENHRY and CDR2 as SYGVKD. As DNA, the CDR3 is TGTGCCATCAGTGAGTTTGGGCAGGGCGGGAGCACTGAAGCTTTCTTT. Protein: CAISEFGQGGSTEAFF.